This record looks at one T cell receptor (beta chain) sequence and its context. This sample is drawn from a study of monozygotic twins with inflammatory bowel disease. CDR3 length: 14 amino acids. From germline, CDR1 is SGHAT and CDR2 FQDESV (reference sequence). Using the 5' RACE reads, TCRdb records one entry per CDR3 protein without DNA. The sample data list some 150,000 distinct CDR3 sequences. The receptor was derived from a human donor with ulcerative colitis or Crohn's disease, or a healthy co-twin of an affected twin (not recorded which). This chain connects TRBV11-1 to TRBJ2-2; TCRdb's D call, TRBD1, is unchecked because there is no DNA. The sample consisted of blood. The CDR3 spells CVSSPRDNTGELFF.